The clone carrying this TCR beta chain occurred a few times. The sample originates from a study of blood T cells in healthy people across ages. Across the study: When template switching was applied, about one barcoded beta molecule was captured per two T cells.

PCR was performed a second time for about 7 to 11 cycles using a sample-barcoded 5' primer and a J-beta primer mix. MiXCR, applied by TCRdb to the 5' RACE reads, yields one record per CDR3 protein. Of over 600,000 distinct CDR3 sequences listed, more than 35% are singletons. There are 14 residues in the CDR3. Germline CDR1 reads MNHNY; CDR2 reads SVGAGI (reference sequence). V was pared by 0 bases and J by 7 bases, with 2 bases of the junction left unmatched. Sequenced material: blood. The receptor comes from a man older than 75 in good health. This chain joins TRBV6-6 and TRBJ2-4, with 8 bases identical to TRBD1. Here the CDR3 DNA reads TGTGCCAGCAGTTACTCGACAGGGGCTAACATTCAGTACTTC. It encodes CASSYSTGANIQYF.